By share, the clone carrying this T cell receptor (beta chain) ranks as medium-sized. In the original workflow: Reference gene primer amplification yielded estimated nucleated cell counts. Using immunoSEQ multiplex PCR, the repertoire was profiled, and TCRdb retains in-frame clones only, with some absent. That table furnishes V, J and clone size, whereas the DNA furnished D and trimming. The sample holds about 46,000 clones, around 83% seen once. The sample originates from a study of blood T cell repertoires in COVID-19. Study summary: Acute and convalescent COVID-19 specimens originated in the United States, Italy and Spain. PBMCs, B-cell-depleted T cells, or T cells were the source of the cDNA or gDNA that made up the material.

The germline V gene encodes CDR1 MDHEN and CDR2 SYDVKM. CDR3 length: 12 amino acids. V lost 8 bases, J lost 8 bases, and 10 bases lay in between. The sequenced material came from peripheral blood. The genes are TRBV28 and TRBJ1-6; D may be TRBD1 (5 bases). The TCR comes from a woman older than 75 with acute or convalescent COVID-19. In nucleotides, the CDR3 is TGTGCCAGCGGGGACTTGGATTCACCCCTCCACTTT. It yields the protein CASGDLDSPLHF.